Shown below are 3 T cell receptor beta chains from a single sample sequenced in a study of early T cells in non-severe SARS-CoV-2 infection. MiXCR, run by TCRdb on the 5' RACE reads, gives a single entry per CDR3 protein. The sample gives about 56,000 distinct CDR3 sequences, more than 12% of which show up once; roughly 4.3% is in the top ten. Sequenced material: whole blood, taken at baseline. The receptors derive from an adult who was a healthcare worker with PCR-confirmed SARS-CoV-2 infection or an uninfected control (not recorded which).

The genes are TRBV5-8 and TRBJ1-1, with unresolved D. CDR1 SGHTS and CDR2 YDEGEE come from the germline V gene. This CDR3 has 13 amino acids. Trimming left V 0 bases short and J 4 bases short, with 7 bases between. The DNA of the CDR3 is TGTGCCAGCAGCTTGGAAGTGTTCACTGAAGCTTTCTTT. It translates to CASSLEVFTEAFF.

V and J are TRBV6-1 and TRBJ2-3; TRBD2 matches at 7 bases. The CDR3 loop spans 13 amino acids. Looked up from germline, CDR1 is MNHNS and CDR2 is SASEGT. J was trimmed by 7 bases and V by 11 bases; bases with no gene match: 12. CDR3 DNA: TGTGCCGGTCTAGCGGAGGACTCATATACGCAGTATTTT. This codes for CAGLAEDSYTQYF.

The chain links TRBV18 to TRBJ2-1; a possible D gene is TRBD1 (5 bases). Germline loops: CDR1 KGHSH, CDR2 LQKENI. This CDR3 has 14 amino acids. Trimming stripped 4 bases from V and 8 bases from J, with 15 bases between. CDR3 protein: CASSLGPGKDEQFF. The CDR3 DNA reads as TGTGCCAGCTCACTGGGCCCAGGGAAGGATGAGCAGTTCTTC.